The clone carrying this T cell receptor (beta chain) showed up many times. Building of the TCR beta libraries involved iRepertoire HTBI primers and Arm-PCR of CDR3 regions. Via MiXCR, TCRdb re-called the multiplex PCR reads, giving one row per CDR3 protein. The sample lists about 430,000 distinct CDR3 sequences, roughly 21% occurring once. The data are from a study of regulatory T cells in long-lasting Graves disease. Trimming took 2 bases from V and 1 from J, leaving 11 bases between them. The CDR3 sequence is 15 residues long. CDR1 is SNHLY and CDR2 is FYNNEI in the germline V gene. Time point denoted: persistent/refractory GD, antithyroid drugs over 5 years with positive TRAb. There was RNA extracted from PBMCs, and the TCR library was made from it.

V is TRBV2 and J is TRBJ1-2; D gene uncertain. The origin of this receptor is a female donor with Graves disease. Sequences were derived from peripheral blood mononuclear cells (PBMCs), sampled when the disease was refractory, from a patient treated with antithyroid drugs. CDR3 sequence: CASSESWIRNYGYTF. CDR3 DNA sequence: TGTGCCAGCAGTGAAAGTTGGATCCGTAACTATGGCTACACCTTC.